This T cell receptor beta chain was observed in a study of siplizumab effects on memory and regulatory T cells. General study findings and limits: Proliferating siplizumab-culture Treg suppressive function went unconfirmed.

Germline values: CDR1 LGHNA, CDR2 YNFKEQ. V lost 3 bases to trimming and J lost 2 bases; unmatched junction nucleotides: 1. The CDR3 is made up of 15 amino acids. Each sample yielded around 9.3 x 10^4 assayed TCR templates. This table comes from immunoSEQ multiplex PCR, and its TCRdb copy is limited to in-frame clones, with some not included. This table has 65,000 to 90,000 clones, roughly 93% appearing once. Regarding this clone: Its antigen is as yet unknown.

The rearrangement joins TRBV4-2 to TRBJ2-5; 12 nucleotides align to TRBD2. Sequences were obtained from CD8+ T cells sorted from blood. The sequence came from a human donor in good health. CDR3 sequence: CASSQTSGGQETQYF. The CDR3 DNA is TGTGCCAGCAGCCAGACTAGCGGGGGACAAGAGACCCAGTACTTC.